This TCR beta chain was profiled in a study of blood T cells in healthy people across ages. A sample-barcoded 5' primer and a J-beta primer mix were used in a second PCR of roughly 7 to 12 cycles. TCRdb re-analysed the 5' RACE reads in MiXCR, keeping a single row per CDR3 protein. The sample includes approximately 790,000 distinct CDR3 sequences, around 68% seen only once; the top ten take around 30%. CDR1 and CDR2 (germline): SNHLY, FYNNEI. V lost 6 bases, J lost 6 bases, and 10 bases stayed unmatched. This CDR3 comprises 15 residues. This sequence was found in a man aged 25-40 years in good health. The chain combines TRBV2 with TRBJ1-4, with 7 bases aligning to TRBD1. Material for sequencing was blood. The CDR3 protein is CASRETGMGDEKLFF. The CDR3 DNA follows: TGTGCCAGCAGGGAGACAGGGATGGGGGATGAAAAACTGTTTTTT.